This T cell receptor beta chain emerged from a study of T-cell memory formation after mild COVID-19. CDR3 size: 16 residues. Trimming at V came to 2 bases and at J to 2 bases, leaving 8 bases not matched to a gene. Germline V lookup: CDR1 SGHVS, CDR2 FQNEAQ. MiXCR was run by TCRdb on the 5' RACE reads, yielding one entry per CDR3 protein. The top ten clones hold approximately 13% of a sample with roughly 320,000 distinct CDR3 sequences, around 30% of them seen once. Study observations and caveats: Among CD4+ contracting clones, most were CM and EM, and CD8+ ones EMRA. Contracting clones from day 15 to 85 had balanced CD4/CD8; later expanders favoured CD4+.

About this clonotype itself: Its specificity is unknown.

The chain is built from TRBV7-8 and TRBJ1-1; 7 bases fit TRBD1. The sequence was obtained from an adult woman who had mild COVID-19 (a few samples of this study predate the infection). Cell type and time point are not known. The sample was PBMCs or a T cell subset sorted from them (not recorded which). CDR3: CASSLSSWDSNTEAFF. CDR3 coding DNA: TGTGCCAGCAGCTTATCCTCTTGGGACAGCAACACTGAAGCTTTCTTT.